The source of this T cell receptor beta chain is a study of cytomegalovirus exposure and HLA in healthy donors (dated by TCRdb to the late 2010s). General notes on the study: An earlier analysis of some 620 of the donors reported 250 to 350 Gb of sequence data and around 110 million unique TCR beta sequences obtained from approximately 180 million T cells. An early release that covered around 590 HLA-typed donors contained about 290 gigabases of sequencing data and about 84 million unique TCR sequences. The genetic ancestry cluster associated with self-reported Caucasian donors included around four fifths of the 398 genotyped donors. The study aimed to test whether signatures of past pathogen exposure could be identified by cataloging public T cell receptors. The study used immunosequencing to profile the T cell repertoires of 666 subjects and linked those repertoires to cytomegalovirus serostatus. In addition to the first cohort of roughly 670 subjects, a separate validation cohort of approximately 120 different subjects was used. To predict cytomegalovirus infection status, the study brought together high-throughput TCR immunosequencing, statistical association of individual TCRs with disease status, and machine learning. A later analysis re-analyzed previously published TCR beta repertoires from roughly 630 donors and added high-resolution HLA genotyping to study TCR occurrence patterns. The later analysis used no new phenotypic data to find candidate immune exposures, relying instead on TCR beta sequences and their occurrence across donors. In an earlier analysis of about 590 of the donors, high-throughput TCR beta sequencing was used to judge whether each TCR beta V gene segment behaved as functional or pseudogenic. Alongside the repertoire data, information on donor age, sex, ethnicity and CMV serostatus was compiled. In a later genetic analysis, genome-wide SNP genotypes for 398 of the 666 donors were used, and that subset was treated as a discovery cohort. Every repertoire in the discovery cohort had been generated on one and the same sequencing platform. HLA typing included class I and class II loci at four-digit resolution. The number of donors typed differed by locus, with about 629-630 for A, B, C, DRB1 and DQB1, approximately 500 for DQA1, 606 for DPA1, and 472 for DPB1. Because of strong linkage in the cohort, roughly five DR-DQ haplotypes were treated as single units for association and clustering. Among about 410 genotyped donors of the cohort, an average of roughly 230,000 unique TCR beta nucleotide sequences was sequenced per donor, of which roughly 17% were non-productive. What the study reported, not specific to this receptor: A later analysis associated 17,000 or so TCR beta sequences with specific HLA alleles at a false discovery rate of 0.05. A later genetic analysis associated a missense DCLRE1C variant with V-gene and J-gene trimming of TCR beta chains, and an independent cohort replicated the association. Correlated functional status among segregating V segments might be attributable to linkage disequilibrium, but an unknown experimental factor could not be ruled out. A later analysis found that TCR association rates varied across HLA loci, with DRB1 alleles showing the most associated TCRs and HLA-C alleles the fewest. A later analysis found that HLA-associated TCR beta chains were more clonally expanded and had lower generation probabilities than equally common non-associated chains. The presence/absence analyses assumed that sequencing depth was roughly uniform across donors, and that assumption may not be true. A cluster of highly shared sequence variants was judged likely to be a technical artifact of the sequencing pipeline. A further reported finding was that TCR beta sequences accurately predicted the HLA-A and HLA-B alleles for most subjects in the first cohort. Some IMGT-functional V segments, including TRBV6-2 and TRBV6-3, could not be distinguished by the 87-base-pair reads and were therefore excluded. The study gave a list of 150 to 200 TCR beta chains associated with cytomegalovirus. Because some donors lacked HLA typing at each locus, the association tests relied only on the typed subset. While some public TCRs were present in many individuals, most TCR sequences turned up only very rarely across donors. An earlier analysis of approximately 530 of the donors showed that most TCR beta V segments appeared in productive rearrangements either about 90% or about 30% of the time, which broadly matched IMGT annotations. In vitro tests confirmed that a few of the cytomegalovirus-associated TCR beta chains recognize cytomegalovirus antigens. The classifier was reported to diagnose cytomegalovirus status with high specificity and sensitivity in both the original and validation cohorts. According to a later genetic analysis, donors in an Asian-associated ancestry cluster had fewer N-insertions in productive TCRs than the roughly 660-donor mean. This cohort had only TCR beta chains sequenced, and the lack of alpha or paired-chain data limited which features could be detected. The earlier analysis of fewer than 750 of the donors excluded 15 to 20 rarely observed V segments, including chromosome 9 orphons, because counts were too low. Assigning TCR associations to individual alleles was difficult when HLA alleles, especially DR and DQ, strongly co-occurred. The only immune exposure information available for the cohort was CMV serostatus. In a later analysis, most CMV-associated TCR beta chains were found to appear HLA-restricted, with HLA associations seemingly driven largely by CMV exposure. In a later analysis, several top co-occurrence clusters were reported to appear linked to parvovirus B19, influenza, CMV and Epstein-Barr virus. It was suggested by the authors that the approach could potentially be generalized to other disease states and immunological phenotypes.

Turning to this clone: Its cognate antigen has yet to be identified. Base quality data are lacking; no much larger clone is found one base away.

Counted from cysteine to phenylalanine, this CDR3 has 14 amino acids. Here the CDR3 DNA is all that survives: 42 bases in frame from base 1. From V the trimming removes 3 bases and from J it removes 7 bases, while the gene matches leave 9 bases of the junction unaccounted for. CDR1 SGDLS and CDR2 YYNGEE were looked up in the germline V gene. Library prep was done by the immunoSEQ multiplex PCR assay. The multiplex PCR relied on a mix of 60 forward primers for TCR Vbeta segments and 13 reverse primers for TCR Jbeta segments. A multiplex PCR assay on genomic DNA amplified the CDR3 region of rearranged TCR beta genes. The amplified TCR beta libraries were sequenced on the Illumina HiSeq System as 87-base-pair reads. The study's processing was this. A later analysis tallied around 87 million unique TCR beta chains across the approximately 670 repertoires, and some 10 million of those chains were shared by two or more donors. Raw reads were error-corrected and collapsed into unique sequences by a nearest-neighbor algorithm in which closely related sequences were merged to remove PCR and sequencing errors. Alignment of CDR3 sequences to IMGT reference sequences was used to assign V, D and J gene segments. For a sequence to be retained, a match of at least six nucleotides was required to both a V gene segment and a J gene segment. Rearrangements were called productive when the CDR3 lacked stop codons and stayed in frame with V and J; all others were non-productive. CDR3 was defined by IMGT convention, running from the second conserved V-encoded cysteine to the conserved J-encoded phenylalanine. Sequences without an unambiguous match to a single V gene segment were excluded from the earlier analysis of 587 of the donors. In an earlier analysis of several hundred of the donors, V segments were called functional above 56.7% productive rearrangements and were called segregating when the between-donor standard deviation exceeded 5%. To diagnose cytomegalovirus status from the catalog of TCR beta chain sequences, a statistical classification framework was built. V and J gene assignment, in a later analysis, came from comparing TCR nucleotide sequences with IMGT/GENE-DB human TR gene sequences. Using the TCRdist pipeline, a later analysis assigned CDR3 sequences along with most-parsimonious VDJ recombination scenarios. In a later analysis, each TCR beta chain was defined by its CDR3 amino acid sequence together with its V-gene family, and reads lacking a unique V-gene family were excluded. To address suspected cross-contamination and a sequencing artifact, a later analysis removed under 600 highly shared, low-generation-probability nucleotide sequences. In a later analysis, a clonal expansion index was calculated for each public chain from normalized within-repertoire ranks of inferred template counts. In a later analysis, generation probabilities were computed using a VDJ recombination model fitted to out-of-frame rearrangements, and the results were checked against IGoR. A later analysis scored TCR-TCR, TCR-HLA and TCR-CMV co-occurrence with hypergeometric tests, applying a repertoire-size bias correction to TCR pairs. A later analysis estimated false discovery rates by permuting HLA or CMV assignments 20 times. In a later analysis, co-occurring TCRs were grouped with DBSCAN, and TCRdist sequence similarity was added when clustering was performed within HLA-allele-positive subsets. Co-occurrence clustering excluded repertoires with fewer than 30,000 or more than 120,000 public chains, plus five with anomalous nucleotide sharing. TCRdb mirrors the immuneACCESS table, restricted to in-frame sequences. Some clones are absent from its copies; in checked studies, under half trace to an unresolved V gene, and the reason for the others is unknown. Clonal size and the V and J genes are those of that table, whereas D and trimming came from the DNA. The sample records about 190,000 clones, around four fifths of which are singletons. In total, the top ten clones hold roughly 1.1% of the sample.

The cohort consisted of more than 650 healthy bone marrow donors. At the time of sampling, every cohort member was nominally healthy, though immune exposures that went unrecorded were likely present. The donor was CMV seronegative and belonged to the group of over 350 seronegative cohort members. A peripheral blood sample was collected from each donor, and TCR beta sequencing was performed on peripheral blood mononuclear cells. The Qiagen DNeasy Blood Extraction Kit was used to extract genomic DNA from the blood cell samples. Rearrangement joined TRBV9 to TRBJ1-2; TRBD1 aligns with 7 central bases. Input material: PBMCs. This TCR was recovered from a woman in her thirties or forties in good health and CMV-seronegative. The encoded CDR3 is CASSAEQGLGGYTF. The DNA sequence is as follows: TGTGCCAGCAGCGCAGAACAGGGGCTTGGTGGCTACACCTTC.